One sample yielded the 4 T cell receptor beta chains listed below, sequenced in a study of blood T cell repertoires in COVID-19. Measured with immunoSEQ multiplex PCR; TCRdb has only the in-frame clones, and not every one. This table has around 480,000 clones, approximately 89% appearing once. What was sequenced was peripheral blood. The receptors were gathered from a woman aged 45-59 years with COVID-19, enrolled during active disease.

V and J are TRBV6-5 and TRBJ2-2; 8 nucleotides agree with TRBD1. This CDR3 region has 15 residues. The V segment lost 6 bases and the J segment 1 base; nucleotides outside the gene matches: 4. Germline V gene data show CDR1 as MNHEY and CDR2 as SVGAGI. The CDR3: CASSRQGMNTGELFF. The CDR3 coding sequence is TGTGCCAGCAGCCGACAGGGGATGAACACCGGGGAGCTGTTTTTT.

This sequence joins TRBV19 and TRBJ1-5; 7 positions match TRBD1. Germline loops: CDR1 LNHDA, CDR2 SQIVND (reference sequence). The CDR3 covers 18 residues. With V trimmed by 4 bases and J by 0 bases, 12 bases remained unmatched. The CDR3 region has the DNA TGTGCCAGTAGTACTAGACAGGGAGGCGTTTATAGCAATCAGCCCCAGCATTTT. This encodes CASSTRQGGVYSNQPQHF.

The chain has TRBV19 and TRBJ2-7, with D possibly TRBD1 on 6 matching bases. The CDR3 runs 14 residues. Germline CDR1 and CDR2: LNHDA and SQIVND (reference sequence). V was clipped by 5 bases and J by 6 bases, with 17 bases between them. This CDR3 reads CASSSGQGRAEQYF. The DNA for the CDR3 is TGTGCCAGTAGTTCGGGGCAGGGGCGGGCCGAGCAGTACTTC.

The rearrangement uses TRBV5-1 and TRBJ2-3, with TRBD2 as a possible D gene (6 bases). The CDR3 has 17 residues. The V gene lost 4 bases and the J gene lost 2 bases, with 20 bases spanning the gap. Germline CDR1 and CDR2: SGHRS and YFSETQ. CDR3 in amino acids: CASSPEGSSGHTDTQYF. The CDR3 DNA sequence: TGCGCCAGCAGCCCGGAGGGGAGCAGCGGGCACACAGATACGCAGTATTTT.